This T cell receptor beta chain comes out of a study of blood T cell repertoires in COVID-19 (dated by TCRdb to 2020 to 2021). About the study as a whole: Samples covering the acute and convalescent phases of COVID-19 were provided by collaborators in the United States, Italy and Spain. The repertoires were made available in a free public database intended to serve as a resource for research on the immune response to SARS-CoV-2. The material from the prospective study consisted of cDNA or gDNA derived from T cells, B-cell-depleted T cells, or PBMCs. HLA class I and class II types, where available, came from metadata supplied by the sample provider rather than from assay-based typing. Subjects who had been exposed to COVID-19, were actively infected with it, or had recovered from it provided the deeply sampled blood TCRbeta repertoires that made up the dataset. Samples were obtained from the ongoing ImmuneRACE study (first 160 participants) and from some 1,300 subjects provided by 6 global collaborators. A de-identified subject ID, COVID-19 status, age in years and sex were almost always included in the sample metadata.

In Seattle, one collaborating source enrolled patients while the infection was active and tracked those patients longitudinally over the course of disease. Whole blood was collected in K2EDTA tubes by collaborating institutions according to the institutions' own protocols. For TCRbeta analysis, collaborators shipped samples as frozen whole blood, isolated PBMCs, or DNA extracted from either of those sample types. CDR1 and CDR2, looked up from the germline V gene (reference sequence), are LGHDT and YNNKEL. V trim: 2 bases; J trim: 3 bases; unmatched bases: 10. The CDR3 sequence holds 17 residues, the cysteine and phenylalanine included. Solely the CDR3 DNA is kept, with 51 bases framed from the first base. Broader findings and caveats from the paper: The quantity of clinical and demographic metadata differed by source and by participant and was supplied without curation.

About this clone: It has no known antigen specificity. The sample holds no much larger clone one base away, and base qualities are not on file.

The immunoSEQ Assay, a bias-controlled multiplex PCR, was used to amplify TCRbeta CDR3 regions from genomic DNA. In the original analysis: The number of nucleated cells in each sample was estimated from the amplification of reference gene primers within the assay. To quantify the absolute abundance of each unique TCRbeta CDR3 rearrangement, sequence reads were collapsed and filtered. For each sample, productive Simpson clonality was calculated as the square root of Simpson's diversity index over productive rearrangements. The source is immuneACCESS, and TCRdb retained only in-frame sequences with V and J called. Part of the clones is not carried over; for the studies checked, unresolved V genes explain less than half of this, and the remainder is unexplained. That table supplies the V and J calls and clone size; D and trimming were determined from the DNA. This sample lists some 120,000 clones; around 85% were detected once. 2.5% to 3.5% of the sample lies in the top ten.

The specimen was peripheral blood. The chain links TRBV3-1 (or the pseudogene TRBV3-2) with TRBJ2-7; 10 central bases correspond to TRBD1. The sequence was obtained from a woman older than 75 with COVID-19, enrolled during active disease. The nucleotide sequence is given as TGTGCCAGCAGCCAACCTCCCGGGACAGGGGATTTCTACGAGCAGTACTTC. Translated, this is CASSQPPGTGDFYEQYF.